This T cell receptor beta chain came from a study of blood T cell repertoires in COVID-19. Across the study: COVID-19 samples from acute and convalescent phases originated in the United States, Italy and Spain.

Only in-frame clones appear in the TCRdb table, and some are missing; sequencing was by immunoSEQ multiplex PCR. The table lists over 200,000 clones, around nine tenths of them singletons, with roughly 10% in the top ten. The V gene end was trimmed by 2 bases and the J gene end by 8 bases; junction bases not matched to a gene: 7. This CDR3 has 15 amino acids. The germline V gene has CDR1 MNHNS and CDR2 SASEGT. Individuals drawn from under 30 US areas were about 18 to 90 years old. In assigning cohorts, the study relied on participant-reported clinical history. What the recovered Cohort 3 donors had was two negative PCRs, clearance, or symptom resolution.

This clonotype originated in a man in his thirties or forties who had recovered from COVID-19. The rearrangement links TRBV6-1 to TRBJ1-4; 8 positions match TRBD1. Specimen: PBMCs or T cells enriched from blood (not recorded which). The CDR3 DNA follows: TGTGCCAGCAGTGAAAGACAGGGGTCTTGGGAAAAACTGTTTTTT. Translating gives CASSERQGSWEKLFF.